Reported below is one T cell receptor (beta chain). What it recognizes is unknown. Clones were sequenced by immunoSEQ multiplex PCR, and TCRdb holds only the in-frame ones, with some missing. The sample yields over 400,000 clones, roughly 89% seen once. The treatment: around 19 received Ad26.COV2.S at low or high dose, single or two shots; roughly five received placebo; per-sample allocation not given. Sampling took place 63 days after the first vaccine or placebo injection. What was given as vaccine was an Ad26 vector encoding Wuhan-strain SARS-CoV-2 spike. The sample comes from a study of Ad26.COV2.S vaccination and SARS-CoV-2 variants. The overall study: Ad26.COV2.S was injected intramuscularly once or twice, 56 days apart. Study-wide results and caveats: People given the vaccine had a wider spike-specific TCR breadth than placebo recipients did. Similar non-spike TCR breadth was observed in recipients of vaccine and of placebo.

V dropped 6 bases and J dropped 1; count of bases not matched to a gene: 1. CDR3 length: 14 amino acids. Germline V gene data show CDR1 as MNHEY and CDR2 as SVGAGI. The chain employs TRBV6-5 and TRBJ1-1; 11 bases align to TRBD1. This receptor was obtained from a person aged 18-65 years who received the Ad26.COV2.S COVID-19 vaccine or a placebo. The sample here was peripheral blood, taken in a trial of Ad26.COV2.S vaccine versus placebo. The CDR3 DNA sequence: TGTGCCAGCAGGGACAGGGGGCAGAACACTGAAGCTTTCTTT. It encodes CASRDRGQNTEAFF.